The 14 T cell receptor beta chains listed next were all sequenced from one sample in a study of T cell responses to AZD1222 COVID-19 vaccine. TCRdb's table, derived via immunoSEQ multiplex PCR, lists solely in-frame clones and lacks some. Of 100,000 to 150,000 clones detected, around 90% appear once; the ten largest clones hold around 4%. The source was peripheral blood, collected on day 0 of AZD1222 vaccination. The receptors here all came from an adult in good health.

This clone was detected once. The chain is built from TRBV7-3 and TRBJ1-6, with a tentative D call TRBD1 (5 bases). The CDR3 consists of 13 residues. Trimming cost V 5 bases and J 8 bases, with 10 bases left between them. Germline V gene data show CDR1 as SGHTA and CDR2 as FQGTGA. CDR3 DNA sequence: TGTGCCAGCAGCGTCAGGGTGGATTCACCCCTCCACTTT. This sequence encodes CASSVRVDSPLHF.

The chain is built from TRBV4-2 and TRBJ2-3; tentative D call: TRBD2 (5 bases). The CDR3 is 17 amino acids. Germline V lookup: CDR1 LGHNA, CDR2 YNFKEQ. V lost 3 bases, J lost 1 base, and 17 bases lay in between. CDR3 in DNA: TGTGCCAGCAGCCAGAGGGCAGGCGATTGGCGCACAGATACGCAGTATTTT. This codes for CASSQRAGDWRTDTQYF.

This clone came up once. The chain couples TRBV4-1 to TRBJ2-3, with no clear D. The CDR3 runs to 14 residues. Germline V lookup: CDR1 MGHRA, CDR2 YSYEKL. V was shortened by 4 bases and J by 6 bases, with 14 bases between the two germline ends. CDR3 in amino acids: CASSRAPVADTQYF. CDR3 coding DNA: TGCGCCAGCAGCCGCGCCCCGGTGGCCGATACGCAGTATTTT.

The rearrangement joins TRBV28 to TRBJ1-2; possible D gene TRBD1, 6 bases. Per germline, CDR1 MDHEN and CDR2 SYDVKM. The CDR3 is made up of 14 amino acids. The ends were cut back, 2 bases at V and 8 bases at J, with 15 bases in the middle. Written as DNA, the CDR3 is TGTGCCAGCAGTTTACTCACGGGGGGCGGAGGCTACACCTTC. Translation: CASSLLTGGGGYTF.

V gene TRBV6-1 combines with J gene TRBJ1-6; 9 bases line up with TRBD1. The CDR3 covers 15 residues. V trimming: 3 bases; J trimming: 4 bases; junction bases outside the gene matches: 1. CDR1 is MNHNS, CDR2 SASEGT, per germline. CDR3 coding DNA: TGTGCCAGCAGTGAGGGACAGGGATATAATTCACCCCTCCACTTT. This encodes CASSEGQGYNSPLHF.

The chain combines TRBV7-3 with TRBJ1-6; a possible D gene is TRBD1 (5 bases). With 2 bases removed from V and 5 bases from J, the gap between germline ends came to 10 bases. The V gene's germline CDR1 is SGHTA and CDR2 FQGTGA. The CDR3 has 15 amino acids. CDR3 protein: CASSLSGGNNSPLHF. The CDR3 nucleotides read TGTGCCAGCAGCTTATCCGGGGGAAATAATTCACCCCTCCACTTT.

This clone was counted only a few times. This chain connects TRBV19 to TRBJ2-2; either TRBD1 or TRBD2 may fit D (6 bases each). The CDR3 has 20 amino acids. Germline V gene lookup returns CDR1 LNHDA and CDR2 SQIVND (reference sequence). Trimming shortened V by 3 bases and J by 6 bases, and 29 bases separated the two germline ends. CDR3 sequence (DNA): TGTGCCAGTAGTATCACGAAGTCCCGATACGGAGGGGGAACCGCCGGGGAGCTGTTTTTT. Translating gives CASSITKSRYGGGTAGELFF. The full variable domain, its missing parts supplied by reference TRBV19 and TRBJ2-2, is DGGITQSPKYLFRKEGQNVTLSCEQNLNHDAMYWYRQDPGQGLRLIYYSQIVNDFQKGDIAEGYSVSREKKESFPLTVTSAQKNPTAFYLCASSITKSRYGGGTAGELFFGEGSRLTVL.

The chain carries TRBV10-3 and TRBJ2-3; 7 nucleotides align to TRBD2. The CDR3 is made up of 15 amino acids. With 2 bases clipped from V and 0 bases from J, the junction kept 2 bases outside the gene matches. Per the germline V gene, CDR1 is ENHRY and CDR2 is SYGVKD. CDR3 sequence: CAISETSASTDTQYF. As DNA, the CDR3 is TGTGCCATCAGTGAGACTAGCGCAAGCACAGATACGCAGTATTTT.

CDR3 region: CAISAGVHTEAFF. DNA for the CDR3: TGTGCCATCAGTGCCGGGGTTCACACTGAAGCTTTCTTT. The V and J genes are TRBV10-3 and TRBJ1-1, with D uncertain. V lost 4 bases to trimming and J lost 3 bases, with 9 bases between them. The germline CDR1 and CDR2 sequences are ENHRY and SYGVKD. This CDR3 contains 13 residues.

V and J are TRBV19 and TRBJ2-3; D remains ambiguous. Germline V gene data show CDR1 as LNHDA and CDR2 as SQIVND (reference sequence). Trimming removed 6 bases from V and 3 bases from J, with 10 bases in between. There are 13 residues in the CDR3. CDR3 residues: CASRGLGTDTQYF. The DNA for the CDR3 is TGTGCCAGTAGGGGCCTTGGTACAGATACGCAGTATTTT. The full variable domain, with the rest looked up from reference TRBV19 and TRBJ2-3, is DGGITQSPKYLFRKEGQNVTLSCEQNLNHDAMYWYRQDPGQGLRLIYYSQIVNDFQKGDIAEGYSVSREKKESFPLTVTSAQKNPTAFYLCASRGLGTDTQYFGPGTRLTVL.

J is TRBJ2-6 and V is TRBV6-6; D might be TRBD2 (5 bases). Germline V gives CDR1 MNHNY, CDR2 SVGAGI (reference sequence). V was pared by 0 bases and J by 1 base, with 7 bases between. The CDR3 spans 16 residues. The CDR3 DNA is TGTGCCAGCAGTTACTCGAGGGAATCTGGGGCCAACGTCCTGACTTTC. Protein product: CASSYSRESGANVLTF.

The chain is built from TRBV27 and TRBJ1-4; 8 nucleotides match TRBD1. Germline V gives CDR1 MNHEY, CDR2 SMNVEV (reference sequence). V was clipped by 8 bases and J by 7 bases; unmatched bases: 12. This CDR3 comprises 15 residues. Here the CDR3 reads CASGQGLAGSEKLFF. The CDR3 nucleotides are TGTGCCAGCGGACAGGGTTTGGCCGGGAGTGAAAAACTGTTTTTT.

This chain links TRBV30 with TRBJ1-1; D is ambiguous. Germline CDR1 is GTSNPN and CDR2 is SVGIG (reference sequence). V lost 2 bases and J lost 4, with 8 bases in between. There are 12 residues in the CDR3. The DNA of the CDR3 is TGTGCCTGGAGTTCCGGGAGCACTGAAGCTTTCTTT. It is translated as CAWSSGSTEAFF. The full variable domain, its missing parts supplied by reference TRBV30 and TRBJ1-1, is SQTIHQWPATLVQPVGSPLSLECTVEGTSNPNLYWYRQAAGRGLQLLFYSVGIGQISSEVPQNLSASRPQDRQFILSSKKLLLSDSGFYLCAWSSGSTEAFFGQGTRLTVV.

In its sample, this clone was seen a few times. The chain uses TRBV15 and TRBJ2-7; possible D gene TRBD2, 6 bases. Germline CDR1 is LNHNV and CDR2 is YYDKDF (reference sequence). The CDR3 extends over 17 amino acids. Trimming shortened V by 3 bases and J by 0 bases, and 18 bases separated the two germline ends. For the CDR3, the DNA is TGTGCCACCAGCAGGCGGGGTGGCGGGGCGAGCTCCTACGAGCAGTACTTC. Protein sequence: CATSRRGGGASSYEQYF.